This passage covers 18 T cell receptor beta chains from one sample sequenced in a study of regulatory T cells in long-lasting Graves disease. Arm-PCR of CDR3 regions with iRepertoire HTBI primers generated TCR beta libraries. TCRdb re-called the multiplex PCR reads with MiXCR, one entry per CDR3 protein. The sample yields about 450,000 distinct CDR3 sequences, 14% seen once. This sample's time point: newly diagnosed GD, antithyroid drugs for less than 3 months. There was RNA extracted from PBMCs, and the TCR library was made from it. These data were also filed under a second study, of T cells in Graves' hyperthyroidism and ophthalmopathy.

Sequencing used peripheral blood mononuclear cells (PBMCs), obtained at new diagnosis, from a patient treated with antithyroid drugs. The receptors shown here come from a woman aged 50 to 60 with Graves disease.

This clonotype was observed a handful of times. The CDR3 region has the DNA TGTGCCAGCTCACCGCCGGGACAGCCCCAATACGAGCAGTACTTC. This codes for CASSPPGQPQYEQYF. V and J are TRBV18 and TRBJ2-7; 7 bases line up with TRBD1. Per the germline V gene, CDR1 is KGHSH and CDR2 is LQKENI. V was clipped by 3 bases and J by 4 bases; unmatched bases: 9. The CDR3 spans 15 residues.

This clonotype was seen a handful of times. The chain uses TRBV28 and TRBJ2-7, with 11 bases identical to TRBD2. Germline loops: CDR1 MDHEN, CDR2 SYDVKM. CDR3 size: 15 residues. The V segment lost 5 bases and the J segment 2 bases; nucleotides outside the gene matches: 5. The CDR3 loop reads CASSTRLAGPYEQYF. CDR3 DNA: TGTGCCAGCAGTACCCGACTAGCGGGGCCCTACGAGCAGTACTTC.

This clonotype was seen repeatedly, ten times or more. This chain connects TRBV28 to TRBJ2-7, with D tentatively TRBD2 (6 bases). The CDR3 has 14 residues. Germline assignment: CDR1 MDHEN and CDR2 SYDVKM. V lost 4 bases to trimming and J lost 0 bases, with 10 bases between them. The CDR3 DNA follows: TGTGCCAGCAGTTCTCCGGGGGTCTCCTACGAGCAGTACTTC. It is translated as CASSSPGVSYEQYF. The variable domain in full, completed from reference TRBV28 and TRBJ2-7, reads DVKVTQSSRYLVKRTGEKVFLECVQDMDHENMFWYRQDPGLGLRLIYFSYDVKMKEKGDIPEGYSVSREKKERFSLILESASTNQTSMYLCASSSPGVSYEQYFGPGTRLTVT.

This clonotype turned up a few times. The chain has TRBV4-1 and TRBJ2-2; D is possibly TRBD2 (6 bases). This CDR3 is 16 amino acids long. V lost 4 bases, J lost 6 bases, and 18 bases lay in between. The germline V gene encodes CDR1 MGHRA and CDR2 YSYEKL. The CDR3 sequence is CASSPEPRGVAGELFF. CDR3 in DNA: TGCGCCAGCAGCCCGGAGCCGCGGGGAGTGGCCGGGGAGCTGTTTTTT.

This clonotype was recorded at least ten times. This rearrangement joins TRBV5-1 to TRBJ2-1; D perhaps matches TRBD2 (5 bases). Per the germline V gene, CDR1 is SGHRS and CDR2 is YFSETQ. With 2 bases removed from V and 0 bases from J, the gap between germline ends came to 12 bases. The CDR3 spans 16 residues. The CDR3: CASSFGSGSSYNEQFF. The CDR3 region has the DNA TGCGCCAGCAGCTTCGGATCTGGGAGCTCCTACAATGAGCAGTTCTTC.

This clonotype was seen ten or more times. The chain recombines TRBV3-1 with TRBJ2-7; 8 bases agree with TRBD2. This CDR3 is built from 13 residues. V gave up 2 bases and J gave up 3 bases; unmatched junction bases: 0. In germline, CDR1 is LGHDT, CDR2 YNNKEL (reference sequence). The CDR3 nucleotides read TGTGCCAGCAGCCAAAGCGGGAGCTACGAGCAGTACTTC. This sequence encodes CASSQSGSYEQYF.

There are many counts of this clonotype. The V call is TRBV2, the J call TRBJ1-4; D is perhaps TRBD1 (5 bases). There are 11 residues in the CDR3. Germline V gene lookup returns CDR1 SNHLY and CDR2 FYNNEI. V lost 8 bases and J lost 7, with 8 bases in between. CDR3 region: CASGGGEKLFF. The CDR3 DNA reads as TGTGCCAGCGGGGGTGGTGAAAAACTGTTTTTT.

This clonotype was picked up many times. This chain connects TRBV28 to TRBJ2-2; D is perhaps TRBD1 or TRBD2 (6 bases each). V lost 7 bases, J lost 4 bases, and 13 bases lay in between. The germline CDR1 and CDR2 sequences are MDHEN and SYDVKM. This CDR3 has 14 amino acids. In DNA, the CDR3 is TGTGCCAGCACCTCGGGGGCTGTCACCGGGGAGCTGTTTTTT. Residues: CASTSGAVTGELFF.

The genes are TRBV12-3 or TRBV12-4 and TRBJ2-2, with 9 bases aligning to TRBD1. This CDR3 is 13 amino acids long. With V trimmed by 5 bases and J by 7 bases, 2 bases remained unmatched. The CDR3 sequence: CASSETGGGELFF. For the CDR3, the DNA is TGTGCCAGCAGTGAGACAGGGGGCGGGGAGCTGTTTTTT.

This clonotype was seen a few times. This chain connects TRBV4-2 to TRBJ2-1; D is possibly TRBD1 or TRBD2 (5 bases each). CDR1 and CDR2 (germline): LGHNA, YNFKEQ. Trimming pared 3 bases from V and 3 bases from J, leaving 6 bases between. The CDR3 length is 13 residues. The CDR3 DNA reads TGTGCCAGCAGCCAGGGGGACTACAATGAGCAGTTCTTC. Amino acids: CASSQGDYNEQFF.

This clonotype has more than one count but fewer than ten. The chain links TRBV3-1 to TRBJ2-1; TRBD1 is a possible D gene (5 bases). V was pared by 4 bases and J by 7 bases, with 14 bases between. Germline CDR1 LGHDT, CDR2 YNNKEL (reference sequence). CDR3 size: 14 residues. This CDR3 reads CASSRVGLWNEQFF. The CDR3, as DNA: TGTGCCAGCAGCCGTGTGGGGCTTTGGAATGAGCAGTTCTTC.

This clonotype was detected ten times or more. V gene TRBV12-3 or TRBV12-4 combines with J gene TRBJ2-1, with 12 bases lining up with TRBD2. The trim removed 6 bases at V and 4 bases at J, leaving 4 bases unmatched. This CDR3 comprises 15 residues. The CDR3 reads CASSLTSGGYNEQFF. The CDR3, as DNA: TGTGCCAGCAGCCTGACTAGCGGGGGTTACAATGAGCAGTTCTTC.

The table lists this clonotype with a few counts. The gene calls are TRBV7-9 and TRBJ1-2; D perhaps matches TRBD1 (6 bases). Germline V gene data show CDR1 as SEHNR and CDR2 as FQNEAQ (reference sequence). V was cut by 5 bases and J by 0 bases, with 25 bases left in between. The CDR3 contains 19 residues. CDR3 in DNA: TGTGCCAGCAGCGTCTCCCCGTGGGCAGGGGACCCAGCTAACTATGGCTACACCTTC. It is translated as CASSVSPWAGDPANYGYTF. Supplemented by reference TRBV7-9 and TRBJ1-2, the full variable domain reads DTGVSQNPRHKITKRGQNVTFRCDPISEHNRLYWYRQTLGQGPEFLTYFQNEAQLEKSRLLSDRFSAERPKGSFSTLEIQRTEQGDSAMYLCASSVSPWAGDPANYGYTFGSGTRLTVV.

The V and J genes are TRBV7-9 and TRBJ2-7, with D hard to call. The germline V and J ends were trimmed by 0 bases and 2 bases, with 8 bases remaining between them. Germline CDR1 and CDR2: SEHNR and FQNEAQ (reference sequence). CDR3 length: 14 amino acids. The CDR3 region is CASSLAQPAYEQYF. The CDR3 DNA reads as TGTGCCAGCAGCTTAGCTCAGCCCGCCTACGAGCAGTACTTC.

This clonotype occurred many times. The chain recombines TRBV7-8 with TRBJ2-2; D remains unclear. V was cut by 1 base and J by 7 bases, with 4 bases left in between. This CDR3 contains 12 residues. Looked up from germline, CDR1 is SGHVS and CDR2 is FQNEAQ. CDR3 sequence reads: CASSLVYGELFF. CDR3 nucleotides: TGTGCCAGCAGCTTAGTGTACGGGGAGCTGTTTTTT.

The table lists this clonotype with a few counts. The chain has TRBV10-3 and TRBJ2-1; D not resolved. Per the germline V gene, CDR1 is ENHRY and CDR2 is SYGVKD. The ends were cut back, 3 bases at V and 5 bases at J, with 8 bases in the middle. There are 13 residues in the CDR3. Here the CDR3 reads CAISEIDNNEQFF. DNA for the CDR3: TGTGCCATCAGTGAAATAGACAACAATGAGCAGTTCTTC.

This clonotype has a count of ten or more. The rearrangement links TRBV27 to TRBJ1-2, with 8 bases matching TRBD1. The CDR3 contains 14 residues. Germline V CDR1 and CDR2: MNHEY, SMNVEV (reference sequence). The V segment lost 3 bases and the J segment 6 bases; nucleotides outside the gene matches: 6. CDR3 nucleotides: TGTGCCAGCAGTTTCGGACAGGGTGGGAATGGCTACACCTTC. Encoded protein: CASSFGQGGNGYTF.

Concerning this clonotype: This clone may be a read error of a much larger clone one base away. The CDR3 sequence is CASSDPSVYTDTQYF. For the CDR3, the DNA is TGTGCCAGCAGTGATCCTAGCGTTTACACAGATACGCAGTATTTT. The genes are TRBV28 and TRBJ2-3; a possible D gene is TRBD2 (6 bases). This CDR3 is built from 15 residues. V shed 5 bases and J shed 2 bases, with 14 bases lying between them. The germline gives CDR1 MDHEN, CDR2 SYDVKM.